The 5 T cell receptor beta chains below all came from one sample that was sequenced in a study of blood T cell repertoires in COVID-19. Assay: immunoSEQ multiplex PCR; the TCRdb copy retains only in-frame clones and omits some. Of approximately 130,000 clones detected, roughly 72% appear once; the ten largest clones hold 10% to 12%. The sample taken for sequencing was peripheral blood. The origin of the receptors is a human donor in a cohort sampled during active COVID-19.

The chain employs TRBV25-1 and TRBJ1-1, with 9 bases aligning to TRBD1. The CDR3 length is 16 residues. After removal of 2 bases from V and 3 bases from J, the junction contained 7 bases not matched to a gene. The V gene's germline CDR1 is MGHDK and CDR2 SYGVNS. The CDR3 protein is CASSETTGGRDTEAFF. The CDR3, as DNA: TGTGCCAGCAGTGAAACCACAGGGGGCAGGGACACTGAAGCTTTCTTT.

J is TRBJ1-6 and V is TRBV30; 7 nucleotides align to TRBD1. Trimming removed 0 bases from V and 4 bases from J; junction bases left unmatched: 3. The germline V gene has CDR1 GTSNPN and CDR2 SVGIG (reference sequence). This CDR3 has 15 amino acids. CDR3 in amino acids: CAWSVGTAYNSPLHF. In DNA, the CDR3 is TGTGCCTGGAGTGTCGGGACAGCTTATAATTCACCCCTCCACTTT.

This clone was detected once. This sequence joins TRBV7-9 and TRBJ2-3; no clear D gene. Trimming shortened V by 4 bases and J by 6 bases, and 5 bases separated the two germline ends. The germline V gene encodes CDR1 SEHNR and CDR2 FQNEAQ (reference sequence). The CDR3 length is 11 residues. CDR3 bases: TGTGCCAGCAGCTCCTTGGATACGCAGTATTTT. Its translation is CASSSLDTQYF.

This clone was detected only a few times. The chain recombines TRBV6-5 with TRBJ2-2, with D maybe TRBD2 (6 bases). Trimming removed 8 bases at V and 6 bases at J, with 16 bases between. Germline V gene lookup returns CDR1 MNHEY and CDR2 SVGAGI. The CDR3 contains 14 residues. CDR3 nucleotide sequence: TGTGCCAGCCGCGGGACTGAATCCGCCGGGGAGCTGTTTTTT. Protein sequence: CASRGTESAGELFF.

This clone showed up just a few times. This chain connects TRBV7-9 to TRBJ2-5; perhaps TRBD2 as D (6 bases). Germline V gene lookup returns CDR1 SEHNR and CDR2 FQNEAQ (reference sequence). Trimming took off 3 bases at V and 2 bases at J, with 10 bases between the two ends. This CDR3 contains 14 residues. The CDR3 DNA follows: TGTGCCAGCAGCTTTACGGGGAGGCAAGAGACCCAGTACTTC. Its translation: CASSFTGRQETQYF.